The 32 T cell receptor beta chains presented below share a single source sample, sequenced in a study of T cell responses to AZD1222 COVID-19 vaccine. Assay used: immunoSEQ multiplex PCR; TCRdb lists only in-frame clones, some missing. The table has roughly 40,000 clones, roughly 88% seen once; the top ten hold around a quarter. Source: peripheral blood, taken 28 days after the second AZD1222 dose. The receptors come from an adult who received the AZD1222 COVID-19 vaccine.

This clone was detected only a few times. This chain connects TRBV9 to TRBJ1-1; the match to TRBD1 covers 10 bases. CDR1 and CDR2 (germline): SGDLS, YYNGEE. V shed 2 bases and J 0 bases; nucleotides not matched to a gene: 7. The CDR3 loop spans 17 amino acids. This chain's CDR3 is CASSVNPGQGMNTEAFF. The CDR3 bases are TGTGCCAGCAGCGTGAATCCGGGACAGGGGATGAACACTGAAGCTTTCTTT.

The V gene is TRBV5-1, the J gene TRBJ1-3; 7 bases align to TRBD1. There are 14 residues in the CDR3. Germline V CDR1 and CDR2: SGHRS, YFSETQ. J was trimmed by 2 bases and V by 4 bases; bases with no gene match: 3. CDR3: CASSPGTAGNTIYF. In nucleotides, the CDR3 is TGCGCCAGCAGCCCAGGGACAGCTGGAAACACCATATATTTT.

The chain is built from TRBV10-3 and TRBJ2-1; 13 bases are a match to TRBD2. Trimming removed 2 bases from V and 4 bases from J; junction bases left unmatched: 5. Germline V gives CDR1 ENHRY, CDR2 SYGVKD. CDR3 length equals 17 residues. As DNA, the CDR3 is TGTGCCATCAGTGAGCCTCCGGGACTAGCGGGGTACAATGAGCAGTTCTTC. Translation: CAISEPPGLAGYNEQFF.

V gene TRBV7-6 combines with J gene TRBJ2-5; D not certain. V shed 4 bases and J shed 0 bases, with 6 bases lying between them. The germline CDR1 and CDR2 sequences are SGHVS and FNYEAQ. The CDR3 totals 13 residues. CDR3 in amino acids: CASSSLNQETQYF. CDR3 nucleotide sequence: TGTGCCAGCAGCTCCCTCAACCAAGAGACCCAGTACTTC.

The chain combines TRBV21-1 with TRBJ1-5; the table's D gene call, TRBD1, was not cross checked with the DNA. TRBV21-1 is a listed pseudogene. The CDR3 length is 15 residues. The CDR3 reads CASSKYRGSNQPQHF. Here the CDR3 DNA reads TGTGCCAGCAGCAAATACAGGGGAAGCAATCAGCCCCAGCATTTT.

J is TRBJ2-7 and V is TRBV7-3; 9 bases map to TRBD2. In germline, CDR1 is SGHTA, CDR2 FQGTGA. CDR3 size: 15 residues. The V and J ends lost 2 bases and 0 bases, in that order; junction bases with no gene match: 2. This CDR3 is CASSLAGGSSYEQYF. CDR3 bases: TGTGCCAGCAGCTTAGCGGGGGGGAGCTCCTACGAGCAGTACTTC.

The rearrangement links TRBV6-1 to TRBJ2-3; 12 positions match TRBD2. Trimming cost V 0 bases and J 4 bases; bases outside gene matches: 2. The CDR3 covers 16 residues. CDR1 and CDR2 (germline): MNHNS, SASEGT. The CDR3: CASSEALAGGPDTQYF. CDR3 bases: TGTGCCAGCAGTGAAGCGCTAGCGGGGGGGCCAGATACGCAGTATTTT.

This clone was counted a single time. This sequence joins TRBV19 and TRBJ2-1; TRBD1 aligns across 8 bases. From germline, CDR1 is LNHDA and CDR2 SQIVND (reference sequence). CDR3 length: 13 residues. Trimming removed 6 bases from V and 10 bases from J; junction bases left unmatched: 8. The CDR3 loop reads CASSSQDRGEQFF. CDR3 sequence (DNA): TGTGCCAGTAGCTCCCAAGACAGGGGAGAGCAGTTCTTC.

The CDR3 coding sequence is TGCGCCAGCAGCTCCCTGACAGGGGACAATTCACCCCTCCACTTT. Protein product: CASSSLTGDNSPLHF. The genes are TRBV5-1 and TRBJ1-6; 8 nucleotides align to TRBD1. The V and J ends lost 3 bases and 7 bases, in that order; junction bases with no gene match: 6. The CDR3 loop spans 15 amino acids. In germline, CDR1 is SGHRS, CDR2 YFSETQ.

The chain combines TRBV2 with TRBJ2-7, with TRBD1 matching over 11 bases. J gave up 6 bases and V 8 bases, and 3 bases lay outside the gene matches. The CDR3 sequence is 12 residues long. Germline assignment: CDR1 SNHLY and CDR2 FYNNEI. CDR3 nucleotide sequence: TGTGCCAGCGGACAGGGGGCGGCCGAGCAGTACTTC. Its protein product is CASGQGAAEQYF. The full variable domain, in which reference TRBV2 and TRBJ2-7 provide the parts outside the CDR3, is EPEVTQTPSHQVTQMGQEVILRCVPISNHLYFYWYRQILGQKVEFLVSFYNNEISEKSEIFDDQFSVERPDGSNFTLKIRSTKLEDSAMYFCASGQGAAEQYFGPGTRLTVT.

The rearrangement uses TRBV30 and TRBJ1-2; D uncertain. Trimming removed 0 bases at V and 1 base at J, with 6 bases between. There are 13 residues in the CDR3. Per the germline V gene, CDR1 is GTSNPN and CDR2 is SVGIG (reference sequence). CDR3: CAWSVQFNYGYTF. In DNA form, the CDR3 reads TGTGCCTGGAGTGTACAGTTTAACTATGGCTACACCTTC.

CDR3 region: CASSLDRPLGADTQYF. CDR3 nucleotides: TGCGCCAGCAGCTTGGACCGGCCGTTAGGGGCCGATACGCAGTATTTT. This chain joins TRBV5-1 and TRBJ2-3, with a weak D call TRBD1 (5 bases). This CDR3 spans 16 amino acids. V shed 0 bases and J shed 6 bases, with 17 bases lying between them. Germline CDR1 reads SGHRS; CDR2 reads YFSETQ.

This clone was counted between two and nine times. This sequence joins TRBV7-9 and TRBJ2-7; tentative D call: TRBD1 (5 bases). Germline V gene data show CDR1 as SEHNR and CDR2 as FQNEAQ (reference sequence). V was cut by 1 base and J by 5 bases, with 21 bases left in between. The CDR3 has 17 amino acids. The CDR3 bases are TGTGCCAGCAGCTTAGGGGGCCGGGCCTTGGCCCGCCACGAGCAGTACTTC. Amino acid sequence: CASSLGGRALARHEQYF.

This clone was detected a few times. The V call is TRBV28, the J call TRBJ1-6; possibly TRBD1 for D (5 bases). The CDR3 spans 12 residues. V lost 7 bases, J lost 13 bases, and 14 bases lay in between. Germline-derived CDR1 and CDR2 are MDHEN and SYDVKM. The CDR3, as DNA: TGTGCCAGCACCCTGCCCCGGGGGCCCCTCCACTTT. Protein product: CASTLPRGPLHF. The full variable domain, completed using reference TRBV28 and TRBJ1-6, is DVKVTQSSRYLVKRTGEKVFLECVQDMDHENMFWYRQDPGLGLRLIYFSYDVKMKEKGDIPEGYSVSREKKERFSLILESASTNQTSMYLCASTLPRGPLHFGNGTRLTVT.

This clone appeared a single time. V and J are TRBV27 and TRBJ2-6, with 11 bases identical to TRBD2. This CDR3 comprises 20 residues. CDR1 MNHEY and CDR2 SMNVEV come from the germline V gene (reference sequence). Unmatched junction bases numbered 11, after V lost 3 bases and J lost 1 base. The CDR3 loop reads CASSFYGLAGSGSGANVLTF. The DNA of the CDR3 is TGTGCCAGCAGTTTTTACGGACTAGCGGGTTCGGGGTCTGGGGCCAACGTCCTGACTTTC. Together with reference TRBV27 and TRBJ2-6, the CDR3 gives the full variable domain: EAQVTQNPRYLITVTGKKLTVTCSQNMNHEYMSWYRQDPGLGLRQIYYSMNVEVTDKGDVPEGYKVSRKEKRNFPLILESPSPNQTSLYFCASSFYGLAGSGSGANVLTFGAGSRLTVL.

This chain joins TRBV9 and TRBJ2-1, with D possibly TRBD2 on 5 matching bases. Germline V gene lookup returns CDR1 SGDLS and CDR2 YYNGEE. There are 15 residues in the CDR3. The V end lost 0 bases, the J end lost 9 bases, and 16 bases lay between the germline ends. CDR3 sequence reads: CASSVGYLVAGEQFF. CDR3 sequence (DNA): TGTGCCAGCAGCGTAGGGTATCTGGTTGCGGGTGAGCAGTTCTTC.

The chain employs TRBV18 and TRBJ2-2; D is ambiguous. Trimming removed 3 bases at V and 3 bases at J, with 11 bases between. CDR3 length: 15 residues. Germline V gives CDR1 KGHSH, CDR2 LQKENI. The CDR3 sequence is CASSPYQADTGELFF. In DNA, the CDR3 is TGTGCCAGCTCACCGTACCAGGCCGACACCGGGGAGCTGTTTTTT.

This chain uses TRBV7-9 with TRBJ2-7, with 7 bases identical to TRBD1. This CDR3 region has 16 residues. Germline assignment: CDR1 SEHNR and CDR2 FQNEAQ (reference sequence). Trimming cost V 5 bases and J 3 bases; bases outside gene matches: 13. CDR3 bases: TGTGCCAGCAGCCCTTTTAGGGGGCGGGCACTCTACGAGCAGTACTTC. It specifies CASSPFRGRALYEQYF.

The rearrangement joins TRBV11-3 to TRBJ2-2; TRBD2 agrees at 7 bases. The trim removed 5 bases at V and 7 bases at J, leaving 16 bases unmatched. Germline V lookup: CDR1 SGHNT, CDR2 YENEEA. The CDR3 runs to 17 residues. This CDR3 is CASSPPVGRENGGELFF. DNA of the CDR3: TGTGCCAGCAGCCCCCCGGTGGGGAGGGAAAACGGCGGGGAGCTGTTTTTT.

J is TRBJ2-1 and V is TRBV6-5, with TRBD2 matching 7 bases. The V gene's germline CDR1 is MNHEY and CDR2 SVGAGI. The V gene end was trimmed by 5 bases and the J gene end by 7 bases; junction bases not matched to a gene: 8. The CDR3 loop spans 14 amino acids. The CDR3 reads CASSPHGTNNEQFF. The CDR3 region has the DNA TGTGCCAGCAGTCCGCACGGGACTAATAATGAGCAGTTCTTC.

Here the CDR3 reads CASSQGIAGMETQYF. In DNA form, the CDR3 reads TGTGCCAGCAGCCAAGGAATAGCGGGAATGGAGACCCAGTACTTC. The rearrangement links TRBV4-2 to TRBJ2-5; 8 bases are shared with TRBD2. The V gene end was trimmed by 1 base and the J gene end by 5 bases; junction bases not matched to a gene: 6. The CDR3 runs to 15 residues. Germline V gene data show CDR1 as LGHNA and CDR2 as YNFKEQ.

The CDR3 DNA reads TGTGCCAGCAGTGGTGGGGGGGGTAGCACAGATACGCAGTATTTT. Protein product: CASSGGGGSTDTQYF. This chain connects TRBV2 to TRBJ2-3; 7 positions agree with TRBD2. J lost 0 bases, V lost 4 bases, and 4 bases had no gene match. CDR1 is SNHLY and CDR2 is FYNNEI in the germline V gene. CDR3 length: 15 residues.

This clone was detected only once. The chain carries TRBV9 and TRBJ1-3, with D unresolved. V lost 3 bases and J 1 base, leaving 11 bases between the germline ends. Germline V gene sequence: CDR1 SGDLS, CDR2 YYNGEE. CDR3 size: 15 residues. The CDR3 region is CASSGKTVSGNTIYF. Written as DNA, the CDR3 is TGTGCCAGCAGCGGTAAGACGGTTTCTGGAAACACCATATATTTT.

This sequence joins TRBV11-1 and TRBJ1-2; TRBD1 aligns across 8 bases. The germline CDR1 and CDR2 sequences are SGHAT and FQDESV (reference sequence). The CDR3 consists of 15 residues. The V segment lost 4 bases and the J segment 4 bases; nucleotides outside the gene matches: 8. The CDR3 DNA follows: TGTGCCAGCAGCTATGGATCCGGGACAGGCTATGGCTACACCTTC. Translation: CASSYGSGTGYGYTF.

This chain links TRBV7-2 with TRBJ2-7; D is undetermined. The germline V and J ends were trimmed by 4 bases and 3 bases, with 4 bases remaining between them. CDR3 length: 11 residues. CDR1 and CDR2 (germline): SGHTA, FQGNSA. The CDR3 sequence: CASSWGYEQYF. CDR3 DNA: TGTGCCAGCAGCTGGGGCTACGAGCAGTACTTC.

The chain couples TRBV30 to TRBJ2-3; D not resolved. Trimming pared 5 bases from V and 1 base from J, leaving 10 bases between. The length of the CDR3 is 13 residues. Germline CDR1 GTSNPN, CDR2 SVGIG (reference sequence). CDR3 nucleotides: TGTGCCTGGCTGTTTATGGGCACAGATACGCAGTATTTT. This translates into CAWLFMGTDTQYF.

This clone has just a few counts. This chain links TRBV28 with TRBJ2-1; tentatively, D is TRBD2 (5 bases). Germline CDR1 is MDHEN and CDR2 is SYDVKM. This CDR3 is 12 amino acids long. V shed 7 bases and J shed 3 bases, with 7 bases lying between them. In DNA, the CDR3 is TGTGCCAGCAAAAGCGGCTACAATGAGCAGTTCTTC. Translating gives CASKSGYNEQFF. Supplemented by reference TRBV28 and TRBJ2-1, the full variable domain reads DVKVTQSSRYLVKRTGEKVFLECVQDMDHENMFWYRQDPGLGLRLIYFSYDVKMKEKGDIPEGYSVSREKKERFSLILESASTNQTSMYLCASKSGYNEQFFGPGTRLTVL.

This chain uses TRBV6-5 with TRBJ2-3; TRBD1 matches 8 bases. CDR1 is MNHEY and CDR2 is SVGAGI in the germline V gene. This CDR3 has 12 residues. J lost 14 bases, V lost 7 bases, and 11 bases had no gene match. CDR3 DNA sequence: TGTGCCAGCACCCACGGGACAGGAAGGCCGTATTTT. It is translated as CASTHGTGRPYF.

The chain carries TRBV3-1 (or the pseudogene TRBV3-2) and TRBJ1-2; D unresolved. The CDR3 extends over 13 amino acids. Germline V gene data show CDR1 as LGHDT and CDR2 as YNNKEL (reference sequence). The V end lost 2 bases, the J end lost 6 bases, and 10 bases lay between the germline ends. CDR3 DNA sequence: TGTGCCAGCAGCCAATCTTCTCAGCATGGCTACACCTTC. Amino acids: CASSQSSQHGYTF.

The chain combines TRBV18 with TRBJ2-1, with TRBD1 as a possible D gene (6 bases). The CDR3 loop spans 15 amino acids. Trimming took off 2 bases at V and 3 bases at J, with 11 bases between the two ends. Germline CDR1 is KGHSH and CDR2 is LQKENI. The CDR3 region has the DNA TGTGCCAGCTCACCAAGCCAGGGGTTCTACAATGAGCAGTTCTTC. Its translation: CASSPSQGFYNEQFF. Full variable domain (remainder filled in from reference TRBV18 and TRBJ2-1): NAGVMQNPRHLVRRRGQEARLRCSPMKGHSHVYWYRQLPEEGLKFMVYLQKENIIDESGMPKERFSAEFPKEGPSILRIQQVVRGDSAAYFCASSPSQGFYNEQFFGPGTRLTVL.

This rearrangement joins TRBV3-1 (or the pseudogene TRBV3-2) to TRBJ1-3; a possible D gene is TRBD1 (6 bases). Germline lookup yields CDR1 LGHDT and CDR2 YNNKEL (reference sequence). The V end was cut by 4 bases, the J end by 0 bases, with 10 bases between. The CDR3 totals 15 residues. The CDR3 loop reads CASSPTGRSGNTIYF. CDR3 in DNA: TGTGCCAGCAGCCCGACAGGCCGCTCTGGAAACACCATATATTTT.

J is TRBJ1-1 and V is TRBV7-8; a weak D match, TRBD1 (5 bases). V lost 6 bases and J 0 bases, leaving 23 bases between the germline ends. This CDR3 spans 18 amino acids. Per germline, CDR1 SGHVS and CDR2 FQNEAQ. CDR3 amino acids: CASRAVGAGIQMNTEAFF. The CDR3 DNA follows: TGTGCCAGCAGGGCGGTAGGGGCGGGAATCCAAATGAACACTGAAGCTTTCTTT.